What follows are 24 T cell receptor beta chains derived from one specimen sequenced in a study of CD8 T cells in Susac syndrome. Random hexamers primed reverse transcription of about 0.45 to 1 ug RNA. MiXCR, applied by TCRdb to the immunoSEQ multiplex PCR reads, yields one record per CDR3 protein. The sample has about 250,000 distinct CDR3 sequences; around 93% are singletons. The specimen was CD4+ T cells from PBMCs. Receptors originate from a human donor with multiple sclerosis.

The rearrangement links TRBV7-2 to TRBJ2-5; D could derive from TRBD1 or TRBD2 (6 bases each). V lost 2 bases, J lost 4 bases, and 14 bases lay in between. The V gene's germline CDR1 is SGHTA and CDR2 FQGNSA. This CDR3 comprises 15 residues. The CDR3 spells CASSLPGGGGETQYF. In DNA form, the CDR3 reads TGTGCCAGCAGCTTACCCGGGGGCGGAGGAGAGACCCAGTACTTC.

As for this clonotype: Germline is not matched at one junction end, which may reflect a read error. J is TRBJ2-3 and V is TRBV20-1, with 7 nucleotides matching TRBD1. This CDR3 contains 16 residues. The germline V gene encodes CDR1 DFQATT and CDR2 SNEGSKA (reference sequence). CDR3 bases: TGCAATGCTAGAGATCCGACAGGGTGGGGGACAGATACGCAGTATTTT. This codes for CNARDPTGWGTDTQYF.

The rearrangement uses TRBV18 and TRBJ2-3; D remains ambiguous. This CDR3 is built from 15 residues. V shed 6 bases and J shed 3 bases, with 16 bases lying between them. Per the germline V gene, CDR1 is KGHSH and CDR2 is LQKENI. CDR3 residues: CASSIAGMGTDTQYF. The DNA of the CDR3 is TGTGCCAGCTCCATAGCCGGAATGGGGACAGATACGCAGTATTTT.

This rearrangement joins TRBV2 to TRBJ1-5, with D unresolved. Germline V gene lookup returns CDR1 SNHLY and CDR2 FYNNEI. V lost 7 bases and J lost 1, with 11 bases in between. The CDR3 consists of 14 residues. The CDR3 nucleotides read TGTGCCAGCACCCCCGGACTCAGCAATCAGCCCCAGCATTTT. Protein sequence: CASTPGLSNQPQHF.

The chain employs TRBV24-1 and TRBJ1-4, with TRBD1 as a possible D gene (5 bases). V lost 3 bases, J lost 8 bases, and 15 bases lay in between. This CDR3 comprises 15 residues. Germline CDR1 reads KGHDR; CDR2 reads SFDVKD. The CDR3 protein is CATSDATVRREKLFF. The CDR3 region has the DNA TGTGCCACCAGTGATGCGACAGTGCGCCGGGAAAAACTGTTTTTT.

This clonotype was seen a single time. The chain recombines TRBV6-6 with TRBJ2-3; tentative D call: TRBD1 (6 bases). V was cut by 2 bases and J by 2 bases, with 8 bases left in between. The CDR3 length is 14 residues. Germline CDR1 is MNHNY and CDR2 is SVGAGI (reference sequence). For the CDR3, the DNA is TGTGCCAGCAGTTACAGGGGGATCACAGATACGCAGTATTTT. Its translation is CASSYRGITDTQYF.

The rearrangement joins TRBV4-1 to TRBJ1-1; D remains ambiguous. Trimming cost V 2 bases and J 3 bases, with 22 bases left between them. Germline V CDR1 and CDR2: MGHRA, YSYEKL. The CDR3 contains 18 residues. CDR3 protein: CASSQPSQRGRRDTEAFF. The CDR3 DNA is TGCGCCAGCAGCCAACCCTCCCAACGGGGTCGTAGGGACACTGAAGCTTTCTTT.

V gene TRBV2 combines with J gene TRBJ2-7; a possible D gene is TRBD1 (5 bases). CDR1 and CDR2 (germline): SNHLY, FYNNEI. Trimming took 0 bases from V and 7 from J, leaving 13 bases between them. This CDR3 has 14 amino acids. CDR3 coding DNA: TGTGCCAGCAGTGAAGCTATCAGGGTGGGGGAGCAGTACGTC. The encoded protein is CASSEAIRVGEQYV.

The chain carries TRBV10-3 and TRBJ2-7; the match to TRBD1 covers 8 bases. This CDR3 spans 15 amino acids. CDR1 is ENHRY, CDR2 SYGVKD, per germline. V gave up 1 base and J gave up 5 bases; unmatched junction bases: 7. The chain's CDR3 is CAISEFGQGEDEQYF. The CDR3 DNA reads TGTGCCATCAGTGAGTTCGGACAGGGCGAGGACGAGCAGTACTTC.

This rearrangement joins TRBV9 to TRBJ1-5; a weak D match, TRBD1 (5 bases). CDR1 SGDLS and CDR2 YYNGEE come from the germline V gene. V shed 0 bases and J shed 0 bases, with 10 bases lying between them. This CDR3 is built from 16 residues. This CDR3 reads CASSVGDGISNQPQHF. The DNA of the CDR3 is TGTGCCAGCAGCGTAGGGGACGGGATTAGCAATCAGCCCCAGCATTTT.

J is TRBJ1-1 and V is TRBV2; unclear D gene. Trimming pared 7 bases from V and 1 base from J, leaving 4 bases between. There are 11 residues in the CDR3. The germline CDR1 and CDR2 sequences are SNHLY and FYNNEI. The CDR3 DNA sequence: TGTGCCAGCACCGAGAACACTGAAGCTTTCTTT. It yields the protein CASTENTEAFF.

The V call is TRBV14, the J call TRBJ1-1; the D gene is possibly TRBD1 (5 bases). V lost 6 bases, J lost 4 bases, and 12 bases lay in between. Germline V gene lookup returns CDR1 SGHDN and CDR2 FVKESK. The CDR3 sequence is 13 residues long. CDR3 region: CASRRPGVTEAFF. DNA of the CDR3: TGTGCCAGCAGGCGACCGGGGGTCACTGAAGCTTTCTTT.

The gene calls are TRBV9 and TRBJ2-2; 7 bases agree with TRBD1. In germline, CDR1 is SGDLS, CDR2 YYNGEE. This CDR3 comprises 16 residues. V trimming: 3 bases; J trimming: 4 bases; junction bases outside the gene matches: 9. The CDR3 nucleotides are TGTGCCAGCAGCGGGGAAAGGGACAGCGTCACCGGGGAGCTGTTTTTT. It codes for CASSGERDSVTGELFF.

A note on this clonotype: At one of its ends the junction is not consistent with the germline gene, which may arise from a read error. The V and J genes are TRBV28 and TRBJ1-1, with unresolved D. The CDR3 is 15 residues long. In germline, CDR1 is MDHEN, CDR2 SYDVKM. The CDR3 bases are TGTGCCCGCAGTCGGTTCGGGGTAACGAACACTGAAGCTTTCTTT. Protein product: CARSRFGVTNTEAFF.

CDR3 residues: CASSLARTSGGQETQYF. CDR3 DNA: TGTGCCAGCAGCTTAGCTCGGACTAGCGGGGGCCAAGAGACCCAGTACTTC. The V gene is TRBV7-8, the J gene TRBJ2-5, with 13 bases fitting TRBD2. In germline, CDR1 is SGHVS, CDR2 FQNEAQ. The CDR3 has 17 amino acids. V lost 0 bases, J lost 1 base, and 2 bases stayed unmatched.

This chain joins TRBV29-1 and TRBJ2-5; the match to TRBD2 covers 8 bases. V was clipped by 8 bases and J by 2 bases; unmatched bases: 16. Germline V gene data show CDR1 as SQVTM and CDR2 as ANQGSEA. The CDR3 sequence is 16 residues long. CDR3 DNA: TGCAGCTCGGAATCAACTTTAGCGGGGATACAAGAGACCCAGTACTTC. Protein sequence: CSSESTLAGIQETQYF.

The chain has TRBV20-1 and TRBJ2-1, with 13 bases fitting TRBD2. The J segment lost 0 bases and the V segment lost 1 base, leaving 9 bases of the junction unmatched. Germline V gene data show CDR1 as DFQATT and CDR2 as SNEGSKA (reference sequence). CDR3 size: 19 residues. CDR3 in DNA: TGCAGTGCTAGAGGGGGACTAGCGGGACCTGTTGGCTCCTACAATGAGCAGTTCTTC. Amino acids: CSARGGLAGPVGSYNEQFF.

V and J are TRBV29-1 and TRBJ2-7; D is perhaps TRBD1 (5 bases). Germline V CDR1 and CDR2: SQVTM, ANQGSEA. Between the trimmed V and J ends, which lost 4 bases and 5 bases, there was a span of 18 bases. The CDR3 extends over 14 amino acids. CDR3 amino acids: CSVVFGQGRNEQYF. The DNA of the CDR3 is TGCAGCGTTGTTTTCGGGCAGGGCCGCAACGAGCAGTACTTC.

The sample holds one count of this clonotype. The V gene is TRBV11-2, the J gene TRBJ2-3; D call uncertain. Germline values: CDR1 SGHAT, CDR2 FQNNGV. V was cut by 7 bases and J by 0 bases, with 14 bases left in between. The CDR3 is made up of 15 amino acids. CDR3 DNA sequence: TGTGCCAGCACCCAGGAGCCCGGAAGCACAGATACGCAGTATTTT. Its protein product is CASTQEPGSTDTQYF. Variable domain in full (rest from reference TRBV11-2 and TRBJ2-3): EAGVAQSPRYKIIEKRQSVAFWCNPISGHATLYWYQQILGQGPKLLIQFQNNGVVDDSQLPKDRFSAERLKGVDSTLKIQPAKLEDSAVYLCASTQEPGSTDTQYFGPGTRLTVL.

This clonotype was counted only a few times. This chain links TRBV7-8 with TRBJ2-5; D assignment may be TRBD1 or TRBD2 (6 bases each). This CDR3 is 13 amino acids long. V lost 6 bases and J 2 bases, leaving 10 bases between the germline ends. Germline lookup yields CDR1 SGHVS and CDR2 FQNEAQ. CDR3 sequence (DNA): TGTGCCAGCAGTTGGAGGGGGCAAGAGACCCAGTACTTC. Translation gives CASSWRGQETQYF.

The V call is TRBV7-2, the J call TRBJ1-2; D remains ambiguous. V was clipped by 3 bases and J by 4 bases, with 9 bases between them. The V gene's germline CDR1 is SGHTA and CDR2 FQGNSA. CDR3 length: 13 residues. The CDR3 DNA follows: TGTGCCAGCAGCTTCGCATCGGGCTATGGCTACACCTTC. This codes for CASSFASGYGYTF.

The rearrangement links TRBV12-3 or TRBV12-4 to TRBJ1-4; TRBD1 might be the D (6 bases). V lost 6 bases to trimming and J lost 1 base, with 12 bases between them. CDR3 length equals 15 residues. CDR3: CASRNSGETNEKLFF. Here the CDR3 DNA reads TGTGCCAGCAGAAACTCAGGGGAAACTAATGAAAAACTGTTTTTT.

The sample holds one count of this clonotype. This chain joins TRBV6-1 and TRBJ2-7, with D unresolved. The CDR3 totals 14 residues. V was trimmed by 6 bases and J by 0 bases, leaving 12 bases between them. The germline V gene encodes CDR1 MNHNS and CDR2 SASEGT. The CDR3 sequence: CASRIDPSSYEQYF. The CDR3 bases are TGTGCCAGCAGGATCGACCCAAGCTCCTACGAGCAGTACTTC.

The J gene is TRBJ1-6, the V gene TRBV7-3; the match to TRBD1 covers 7 bases. From germline, CDR1 is SGHTA and CDR2 FQGTGA. This CDR3 region has 16 residues. V was pared by 5 bases and J by 0 bases, with 4 bases of the junction left unmatched. The CDR3 region is CASSEQGSSYNSPLHF. The CDR3 DNA reads as TGTGCCAGCAGCGAACAGGGGAGCTCCTATAATTCACCCCTCCACTTT.